This T cell receptor (beta chain) is drawn from a study of low-dose radiotherapy and immunotherapy resistance in tumors. The V segment lost 5 bases and the J segment 4 bases; nucleotides outside the gene matches: 8. Looked up from germline, CDR1 is SGHTA and CDR2 is FQGNSA. This CDR3 is built from 14 residues. Using a constant-region primer together with a V-primer adapter, TCRs were subjected to approximately 20 PCR cycles of amplification. The mRNA that was isolated underwent amplification by in vitro transcription. MiXCR, applied by TCRdb to the reads, yields one record per CDR3 protein. The sample lists approximately 52,000 distinct CDR3 sequences; approximately 35% were seen once. Time point indicated: after trial treatment. Treatment specified: LDRT plus nivolumab, ipilimumab, low-dose cyclophosphamide and aspirin (RACIN trial).

Material: PBMCs, obtained after low-dose radiotherapy plus immunotherapy. The rearrangement joins TRBV7-2 to TRBJ2-7; 7 bases map to TRBD1. The TCR comes from a male donor with rectosigmoid adenocarcinoma. The CDR3 region is CASSLPDRAYEQYF. CDR3 nucleotide sequence: TGTGCCAGCAGCCTCCCCGACAGGGCGTACGAGCAGTACTTC. Full variable domain (outside the CDR3, taken from reference TRBV7-2 and TRBJ2-7): GAGVSQSPSNKVTEKGKDVELRCDPISGHTALYWYRQSLGQGLEFLIYFQGNSAPDKSGLPSDRFSAERTGGSVSTLTIQRTQQEDSAVYLCASSLPDRAYEQYFGPGTRLTVT.